This paragraph reports one T cell receptor (beta chain). The antigen is not known. This sample is part of a study of CD8+ T cells in alopecia areata. Study summary: Those patients who were treated received oral tofacitinib, which was given at 5 to 10 mg twice daily for moderate-to-severe alopecia areata. Tofacitinib continued for 6 to 18 months and was then withheld for 6 months. Findings and caveats of the study: Scalp sample sequencing also detects resident alphabeta T cells of normal skin.

Treatment of the sample: oral pan-JAK inhibitor, 5-10 mg twice daily. Sequencing used cDNA as its template, made by extracting RNA and reverse transcribing it. Method: immunoSEQ multiplex PCR; TCRdb's copy keeps in-frame clones and lacks some. The data contain 150,000 to 200,000 clones, approximately 57% of them seen just once; the ten biggest clones take up 14%. Germline-derived CDR1 and CDR2 are GTSNPN and SVGIG (reference sequence). The V end was cut by 1 base, the J end by 6 bases, with 18 bases between. The CDR3 is 15 amino acids. This sequence was found in a human donor with alopecia areata. Sequenced here: CD4+ T cells sorted from blood, sampled at week 24, from a patient treated with tofacitinib. The chain couples TRBV30 to TRBJ1-2; D not certain. The CDR3 bases are TGTGCCTGGAGTGACCCCCCCGGACTGCCCGATGGCTACACCTTC. Its protein is CAWSDPPGLPDGYTF.